These 26 T cell receptor beta chains came from one sample sequenced in a study of glioma-infiltrating T cells. TCR alpha and beta CDR3 regions were amplified from RNA using iRepertoire nested multiplex PCR. TCRdb analysed the multiplex PCR reads with MiXCR anew, one entry per CDR3 protein. The repertoire consists of approximately 120,000 distinct CDR3 sequences, with around 23% occurring once and the leading ten covering 13% to 15%. The sequencing input was glioma tissue, nonneoplastic brain tissue, or PBMCs (not recorded which). These receptors were taken from a human donor with low-grade glioma or glioblastoma, undergoing nonglioma brain surgery, or in good health (not recorded which).

In its sample, this clonotype was seen many times. The chain links TRBV27 to TRBJ2-1, with 8 bases fitting TRBD2. This CDR3 region has 15 residues. The germline V gene encodes CDR1 MNHEY and CDR2 SMNVEV (reference sequence). J was trimmed by 2 bases and V by 2 bases; bases with no gene match: 2. CDR3 sequence reads: CASSLLAGPYNEQFF. CDR3 DNA sequence: TGTGCCAGCAGTTTACTAGCGGGTCCCTACAATGAGCAGTTCTTC.

About this clonotype: Since a much larger clone is just one base distant, this may be a read error. J is TRBJ2-7 and V is TRBV7-2, with D hard to call. CDR1 and CDR2 from the germline V gene are SGHTA and FQGNSA. CDR3 size: 14 residues. CDR3 residues: CVSSPQETSYEQYF. The CDR3 DNA reads TGTGTCAGCAGCCCCCAAGAGACCTCCTACGAGCAGTACTTC.

The chain combines TRBV19 with TRBJ2-1; 7 bases are shared with TRBD1. J gave up 9 bases and V 10 bases, and 18 bases lay outside the gene matches. The CDR3 runs to 15 residues. CDR1 is LNHDA and CDR2 is SQIVND in the germline V gene (reference sequence). In DNA form, the CDR3 reads TGTGCCACCAAGAGGACTGGACAGGCCTATAGTGAGCAGTTCTTC. It specifies CATKRTGQAYSEQFF.

About this clonotype: A much larger clone differs by one base, so this may be a read error. The gene calls are TRBV7-9 and TRBJ2-5; TRBD2 matches at 14 bases. Germline trimming cut 6 bases from V and 1 base from J; bases unmatched to any gene: 4. Germline loops: CDR1 SEHNR, CDR2 FQNEAQ (reference sequence). The CDR3 runs to 16 residues. CDR3 in amino acids: CASRFGLAGGQETQYF. CDR3 sequence (DNA): TGTGCCAGCAGGTTCGGACTAGCGGGAGGCCAAGAGACCCAGTACTTC. Using reference TRBV7-9 and TRBJ2-5 for the parts outside the CDR3, the full variable domain is DTGVSQNPRHKITKRGQNVTFRCDPISEHNRLYWYRQTLGQGPEFLTYFQNEAQLEKSRLLSDRFSAERPKGSFSTLEIQRTEQGDSAMYLCASRFGLAGGQETQYFGPGTRLLVL.

Notes on this clonotype: A much more abundant neighbour one base away suggests this may be a read error. No conserved phenylalanine or tryptophan ends this CDR3, so it is likely a read error. The V and J genes are TRBV19 and TRBJ2-4; the D gene is possibly TRBD1 (6 bases). Looked up from germline, CDR1 is LNHDA and CDR2 is SQIVND (reference sequence). The CDR3 is 12 residues long. The V gene lost 4 bases and the J gene lost 5 bases, with 6 bases spanning the gap. CDR3 sequence reads: CASSRTENIQYL. CDR3 sequence (DNA): TGTGCCAGTAGTAGGACAGAAAACATTCAGTACCTC.

The gene calls are TRBV4-1 and TRBJ2-1, with D perhaps matching TRBD1 or TRBD2 (5 bases each). The germline gives CDR1 MGHRA, CDR2 YSYEKL. The CDR3 length is 14 residues. V was clipped by 6 bases and J by 12 bases, with 21 bases between them. The CDR3 loop is CASRNPGPPIGQFF. The CDR3 nucleotides are TGCGCCAGCAGGAACCCGGGACCCCCCATTGGGCAGTTCTTC.

Concerning this clonotype: With a much larger clone just one base away, this may be a read error. V is TRBV7-2 and J is TRBJ1-1; TRBD1 matches 8 bases. The germline V gene has CDR1 SGHTA and CDR2 FQGNSA. Unmatched junction bases numbered 16, after V lost 8 bases and J lost 2 bases. The CDR3 is 17 residues long. The DNA for the CDR3 is TGTGCCAGCCGCCCCCGGGCAGGGGGCGTAAGTAACACTGAAGCTTTCTTT. Translation: CASRPRAGGVSNTEAFF.

The sample holds many counts of this clonotype. This chain joins TRBV24-1 and TRBJ2-7; 10 bases map to TRBD2. The CDR3 consists of 16 residues. In germline, CDR1 is KGHDR, CDR2 SFDVKD. J lost 4 bases, V lost 4 bases, and 9 bases had no gene match. CDR3 amino acids: CATSDPASGSEYEQYF. CDR3 sequence (DNA): TGTGCCACCAGTGACCCCGCTAGCGGGAGTGAGTACGAGCAGTACTTC.

About this clonotype itself: It may be a read error: a sequence one base away is much more abundant. The CDR3 bases are TGTGCCAGTAGTCCCAGAGCAGAGACTCCCGGGGAGCTGTTTTTT. Translated: CASSPRAETPGELFF. The chain links TRBV19 to TRBJ2-2, with D uncertain. The germline gives CDR1 LNHDA, CDR2 SQIVND (reference sequence). The V end was cut by 5 bases, the J end by 6 bases, with 16 bases between. The CDR3 length is 15 residues.

This clonotype was recorded at least ten times. J is TRBJ2-3 and V is TRBV7-8; 8 bases align to TRBD1. The CDR3 spans 19 residues. V shed 0 bases and J 3 bases; nucleotides not matched to a gene: 14. From germline, CDR1 is SGHVS and CDR2 FQNEAQ. In DNA, the CDR3 is TGTGCCAGCAGCTTAGCGCGGGACAGGTCCCTCCGACGGACAGATACGCAGTATTTT. This sequence encodes CASSLARDRSLRRTDTQYF.

In this sample, this clonotype turned up a few times. The chain uses TRBV12-3 or TRBV12-4 and TRBJ2-7, with TRBD2 matching 14 bases. This CDR3 region has 14 residues. The J segment lost 7 bases and the V segment lost 6 bases, leaving 5 bases of the junction unmatched. The CDR3 sequence is CASSPGLAGEEQYF. DNA for the CDR3: TGTGCCAGCAGCCCGGGACTAGCGGGAGAGGAGCAGTACTTC.

This clonotype has a single count. The chain carries TRBV7-9 and TRBJ2-7, with 8 bases matching TRBD2. This CDR3 has 14 amino acids. V shed 10 bases, J shed 3 bases, and the junction held 11 bases outside the gene matches. In germline, CDR1 is SEHNR, CDR2 FQNEAQ (reference sequence). The CDR3 here is CATRGSGRYYEQYF. CDR3 in DNA: TGTGCCACCCGCGGAAGCGGGAGATACTACGAGCAGTACTTC.

This clonotype was found many times. The chain has TRBV20-1 and TRBJ2-5; possibly TRBD1 for D (5 bases). The CDR3 runs 13 residues. Trimming pared 0 bases from V and 4 bases from J, leaving 9 bases between. CDR1 and CDR2 from the germline V gene are DFQATT and SNEGSKA (reference sequence). This CDR3 is CSARDLQGETQYF. The DNA for the CDR3 is TGCAGTGCTAGAGATCTCCAGGGAGAGACCCAGTACTTC.

This clonotype was seen many times. The chain couples TRBV5-4 to TRBJ2-7; D not certain. The V end lost 0 bases, the J end lost 5 bases, and 12 bases lay between the germline ends. Germline V gene sequence: CDR1 SGHNT, CDR2 YYREEE (reference sequence). The length of the CDR3 is 14 residues. For the CDR3, the DNA is TGTGCCAGCAGCTTGGCGGGTACGAACAACGAGCAGTACTTC. Translated, it gives CASSLAGTNNEQYF.

This clonotype was seen at least ten times. The chain couples TRBV4-1 to TRBJ2-1; 14 bases map to TRBD2. Trimming at V came to 6 bases and at J to 8 bases, leaving 0 bases not matched to a gene. From germline, CDR1 is MGHRA and CDR2 YSYEKL. This CDR3 spans 13 amino acids. Here the CDR3 DNA reads TGCGCCAGCAGGACTAGCGGGAGGGATGAGCAGTTCTTC. Its translation: CASRTSGRDEQFF.

The sample holds many counts of this clonotype. The V call is TRBV4-1, the J call TRBJ1-2; TRBD1 might be the D (6 bases). CDR3 length: 17 residues. CDR1 MGHRA and CDR2 YSYEKL come from the germline V gene. V was cut by 0 bases and J by 4 bases, with 18 bases left in between. CDR3 bases: TGCGCCAGCAGCCAAGATGAGAGTCGTCAGGGGCTCTATGGCTACACCTTC. Encoded protein: CASSQDESRQGLYGYTF.

Points on this clonotype: This may come from a read error, since a much larger clone is one base off. The chain links TRBV4-1 to TRBJ2-7; 8 nucleotides agree with TRBD2. The CDR3 consists of 14 residues. V was pared by 4 bases and J by 6 bases, with 8 bases of the junction left unmatched. Germline V CDR1 and CDR2: MGHRA, YSYEKL. As DNA, the CDR3 is TGCGCCAGCAGCCTGGAGGAGGCGGGAGGCGAGCAGTACTTC. This sequence encodes CASSLEEAGGEQYF.

The genes are TRBV5-1 and TRBJ2-3, with 11 bases matching TRBD2. After removal of 4 bases from V and 0 bases from J, the junction contained 4 bases not matched to a gene. This CDR3 has 16 residues. CDR1 is SGHRS and CDR2 is YFSETQ in the germline V gene. The CDR3 is CASSGGTSGSTDTQYF. For the CDR3, the DNA is TGCGCCAGCAGCGGGGGGACTAGCGGAAGCACAGATACGCAGTATTTT.

This clonotype was seen many times. V gene TRBV20-1 combines with J gene TRBJ1-1; unclear D gene. CDR3 length: 15 residues. V was trimmed by 0 bases and J by 1 base, leaving 12 bases between them. Germline values: CDR1 DFQATT, CDR2 SNEGSKA (reference sequence). This CDR3 reads CSARDRPYRNTEAFF. CDR3 DNA sequence: TGCAGTGCTAGAGATAGGCCATACAGGAACACTGAAGCTTTCTTT.

The CDR3 DNA sequence: TGTGCCAGCTCACCACCCCCGCGTTGGCACACTGAAGCTTTCTTT. It encodes CASSPPPRWHTEAFF. This chain links TRBV18 with TRBJ1-1; D is ambiguous. The CDR3 has 15 amino acids. Trimming took 0 bases from V and 3 from J, leaving 11 bases between them. Germline values: CDR1 KGHSH, CDR2 LQKENI.

Ten or more counts support this clonotype. The chain links TRBV4-2 to TRBJ2-2; TRBD2 matches 8 bases. V was pared by 4 bases and J by 3 bases, with 16 bases of the junction left unmatched. From germline, CDR1 is LGHNA and CDR2 YNFKEQ. The CDR3 is 19 amino acids. The CDR3: CASSLPATGGEKDTGELFF. For the CDR3, the DNA is TGTGCCAGCAGCCTCCCCGCGACCGGGGGGGAAAAGGACACCGGGGAGCTGTTTTTT.

This clonotype was seen repeatedly, ten times or more. V usage is TRBV18 and J usage is TRBJ1-3; 8 nucleotides align to TRBD1. Germline CDR1 is KGHSH and CDR2 is LQKENI. CDR3 length: 15 residues. V lost 5 bases, J lost 0 bases, and 3 bases stayed unmatched. Here the CDR3 DNA reads TGTGCCAGCTCATCAGGGACAGGCTCTGGAAACACCATATATTTT. Its translation is CASSSGTGSGNTIYF.

This clonotype came up a few times. V usage is TRBV29-1 and J usage is TRBJ1-4; no reliable D call. CDR1 is SQVTM, CDR2 ANQGSEA, per germline. The CDR3 is made up of 15 amino acids. The germline V and J ends were trimmed by 7 bases and 0 bases, with 15 bases remaining between them. The CDR3 DNA follows: TGCAGCGCCACGGGCGACGGTGCAACTAATGAAAAACTGTTTTTT. It encodes CSATGDGATNEKLFF.

The V and J genes are TRBV11-2 and TRBJ2-1; 8 bases fit TRBD1. Germline CDR1 SGHAT, CDR2 FQNNGV. The CDR3 spans 18 residues. Trimming at V came to 1 base and at J to 0 bases, leaving 8 bases not matched to a gene. The CDR3 sequence: CASSLGSQGAISYNEQFF. CDR3 nucleotides: TGTGCCAGCAGCTTAGGGTCCCAGGGGGCCATCTCCTACAATGAGCAGTTCTTC.

This clonotype was seen a handful of times. The J gene is TRBJ1-1, the V gene TRBV12-3 or TRBV12-4, with D unclear. V dropped 6 bases and J dropped 6 bases, with 11 bases sitting between them. This CDR3 is built from 12 residues. This chain's CDR3 is CASRFRWAEAFF. The DNA for the CDR3 is TGTGCCAGCAGGTTTAGGTGGGCTGAAGCTTTCTTT.

This rearrangement joins TRBV3-1 to TRBJ2-1, with TRBD2 matching 7 bases. The CDR3 length is 18 residues. Germline V gene sequence: CDR1 LGHDT, CDR2 YNNKEL (reference sequence). V shed 1 base, J shed 4 bases, and the junction held 13 bases outside the gene matches. The CDR3 DNA is TGTGCCAGCAGCCAAGCCTCCTGGCTGCGAGCGGGGTACAATGAGCAGTTCTTC. It codes for CASSQASWLRAGYNEQFF.